The 20 T cell receptor beta chains presented below share a single source sample, sequenced in a study of shared clonotypes between healthy human individuals. CD45RO-negative cells were positively selected for CCR7, leaving out terminally differentiated effector memory CD45RA+ cells. This table comes from immunoSEQ multiplex PCR, and its TCRdb copy is limited to in-frame clones, with some not included. In the table there are about 1,800,000 clones, just under 95% of which are singletons. The sequencing input was naive CD8+ T cells sorted from blood. Receptor source: a man younger than 30 in good health.

This chain joins TRBV19 and TRBJ1-6, with D hard to call. The germline V gene has CDR1 LNHDA and CDR2 SQIVND (reference sequence). The CDR3 runs 13 residues. Trimming pared 3 bases from V and 6 bases from J, leaving 6 bases between. The CDR3 coding sequence is TGTGCCAGTAGTATGGGCCTTAATTCACCCCTCCACTTT. It yields the protein CASSMGLNSPLHF.

The rearrangement uses TRBV27 and TRBJ2-1, with a weak D call TRBD1 (6 bases). Looked up from germline, CDR1 is MNHEY and CDR2 is SMNVEV (reference sequence). V was clipped by 7 bases and J by 4 bases, with 14 bases between them. The CDR3 totals 14 residues. CDR3 nucleotide sequence: TGTGCCAGCAAGGTTCAGGGGACATACAATGAGCAGTTCTTC. It yields the protein CASKVQGTYNEQFF.

For this clone: The same CDR3 also results from other DNA sequences found in this sample. The rearrangement uses TRBV11-3 and TRBJ2-1; D gene ambiguous. This CDR3 contains 12 residues. Germline V gene sequence: CDR1 SGHNT, CDR2 YENEEA. V was shortened by 0 bases and J by 9 bases, with 6 bases between the two germline ends. The CDR3 DNA is TGTGCCAGCAGCTTAGATCGGGTTGAGCAGTTCTTC. Residues: CASSLDRVEQFF.

The chain is built from TRBV6-6 and TRBJ2-7, with TRBD2 as a possible D gene (5 bases). CDR1 is MNHNY and CDR2 is SVGAGI in the germline V gene (reference sequence). Trimming shortened V by 7 bases and J by 6 bases, and 19 bases separated the two germline ends. This CDR3 has 14 amino acids. In DNA form, the CDR3 reads TGTGCCAGCACCCAGATACTAGGGTCGGGCGAGCAGTACTTC. This codes for CASTQILGSGEQYF.

With regard to this clone: Other nucleotide sequences from this sample produce the same CDR3. This CDR3 is CASSLSGYYGYTF. CDR3 bases: TGTGCCAGCAGCTTATCTGGGTACTATGGCTACACCTTC. This chain uses TRBV11-2 with TRBJ1-2, with D hard to call. Trimming removed 2 bases from V and 3 bases from J, with 7 bases in between. Germline loops: CDR1 SGHAT, CDR2 FQNNGV. The CDR3 extends over 13 amino acids. The variable domain in full, completed from reference TRBV11-2 and TRBJ1-2, reads EAGVAQSPRYKIIEKRQSVAFWCNPISGHATLYWYQQILGQGPKLLIQFQNNGVVDDSQLPKDRFSAERLKGVDSTLKIQPAKLEDSAVYLCASSLSGYYGYTFGSGTRLTVV.

The V and J genes are TRBV30 and TRBJ1-2; the D gene is possibly TRBD1 (5 bases). V lost 7 bases and J 3 bases, leaving 15 bases between the germline ends. This CDR3 spans 13 amino acids. Germline V gives CDR1 GTSNPN, CDR2 SVGIG (reference sequence). This chain's CDR3 is CASLFREDYGYTF. The CDR3 bases are TGTGCCTCCCTTTTCAGGGAGGACTATGGCTACACCTTC.

This clone was seen only once. The rearrangement joins TRBV9 to TRBJ1-5; no clear D gene. V lost 7 bases and J 2 bases, leaving 10 bases between the germline ends. CDR1 is SGDLS and CDR2 is YYNGEE in the germline V gene. The CDR3 spans 13 residues. The CDR3 loop is CASGDGGNQPQHF. As DNA, the CDR3 is TGTGCCAGCGGGGATGGTGGCAATCAGCCCCAGCATTTT.

The CDR3: CASSPREGQAGANVLTF. The CDR3 DNA reads TGTGCCAGCTCACCGAGGGAGGGGCAGGCTGGGGCCAACGTCCTGACTTTC. This chain uses TRBV18 with TRBJ2-6; 7 bases agree with TRBD2. This CDR3 is 17 amino acids long. Germline V CDR1 and CDR2: KGHSH, LQKENI. Losses at the gene ends were 3 bases for V and 2 bases for J; bases not matched to a gene: 7.

The chain carries TRBV7-2 and TRBJ1-5, with D hard to call. Germline V gives CDR1 SGHTA, CDR2 FQGNSA. The V gene lost 6 bases and the J gene lost 0 bases, with 6 bases spanning the gap. CDR3 size: 13 residues. The DNA for the CDR3 is TGTGCCAGCAGTTATTATAGCAATCAGCCCCAGCATTTT. This sequence encodes CASSYYSNQPQHF.

Points on this clone: This CDR3 is also generated by other DNA sequences in the sample. This chain links TRBV30 with TRBJ1-1; D is possibly TRBD1 (5 bases). The CDR3 runs 14 residues. With 0 bases removed from V and 1 base from J, the gap between germline ends came to 9 bases. Germline V gives CDR1 GTSNPN, CDR2 SVGIG (reference sequence). The CDR3 protein is CAWSVGQGNTEAFF. The CDR3 nucleotides read TGTGCCTGGAGTGTGGGTCAGGGGAACACTGAAGCTTTCTTT.

The chain recombines TRBV4-1 with TRBJ1-3, with 10 bases that match TRBD1. This CDR3 region has 15 residues. Germline V CDR1 and CDR2: MGHRA, YSYEKL. V shed 1 base, J shed 8 bases, and the junction held 5 bases outside the gene matches. CDR3 region: CASSQVLGQGYTIYF. CDR3 bases: TGCGCCAGCAGCCAAGTTCTGGGACAGGGGTACACCATATATTTT.

In DNA form, the CDR3 reads TGTGCCACCAGCCCGCTCCCTTCCGGGGCACAGCAGTACTTC. This translates into CATSPLPSGAQQYF. The rearrangement uses TRBV15 and TRBJ2-7; D is possibly TRBD1 or TRBD2 (5 bases each). V lost 5 bases, J lost 8 bases, and 19 bases lay in between. The CDR3 contains 14 residues. CDR1 LNHNV and CDR2 YYDKDF come from the germline V gene (reference sequence). The whole variable domain, remainder taken from reference TRBV15 and TRBJ2-7, is DAMVIQNPRYQVTQFGKPVTLSCSQTLNHNVMYWYQQKSSQAPKLLFHYYDKDFNNEADTPDNFQSRRPNTSFCFLDIRSPGLGDTAMYLCATSPLPSGAQQYFGPGTRLTVT.

The chain employs TRBV4-3 and TRBJ2-7; TRBD1 matches at 8 bases. CDR1 and CDR2 (germline): LGHNA, YSLEER. The CDR3 loop spans 15 amino acids. V gave up 5 bases and J gave up 5 bases; unmatched junction bases: 11. Written as DNA, the CDR3 is TGCGCCAGCAGCTTACGACAGGGGTCTATCGACGAGCAGTACTTC. Its protein is CASSLRQGSIDEQYF.

CDR3 in DNA: TGTGCCAGCAGCGCCCTGCCTGGTTCTGGCTCAAGCTCCTACGAGCAGTACTTC. Protein: CASSALPGSGSSSYEQYF. The rearrangement uses TRBV7-9 and TRBJ2-7; D call uncertain. The CDR3 consists of 18 residues. Germline V gene lookup returns CDR1 SEHNR and CDR2 FQNEAQ (reference sequence). V was clipped by 5 bases and J by 0 bases, with 23 bases between them.

The rearrangement links TRBV6-5 to TRBJ2-7; D is possibly TRBD1 (5 bases). Germline CDR1 and CDR2: MNHEY and SVGAGI. Deletions cut 0 bases from V and 5 bases from J, with 11 bases between. The CDR3 extends over 14 amino acids. The CDR3 DNA is TGTGCCAGCAGTTACTCGGGCAGGGTCCACGAGCAGTACTTC. Its protein product is CASSYSGRVHEQYF.

A single count supports this clone. This sequence joins TRBV7-9 and TRBJ2-5; 10 bases are a match to TRBD1. Germline lookup yields CDR1 SEHNR and CDR2 FQNEAQ (reference sequence). The CDR3 length is 16 residues. V lost 5 bases to trimming and J lost 2 bases; unmatched junction nucleotides: 8. The CDR3 region is CASSPRMGQGQETQYF. The CDR3 nucleotides are TGTGCCAGCAGCCCTCGGATGGGACAGGGGCAAGAGACCCAGTACTTC.

This chain joins TRBV5-5 and TRBJ2-7; TRBD1 matches 8 bases. V shed 3 bases and J 5 bases; nucleotides not matched to a gene: 7. Per germline, CDR1 SGHKS and CDR2 YYEKEE (reference sequence). The CDR3 consists of 14 residues. CDR3 residues: CASSYRDRSNEQYF. The DNA for the CDR3 is TGTGCCAGCAGCTACCGGGACAGGAGTAACGAGCAGTACTTC.

V and J are TRBV2 and TRBJ2-5, with D unclear. This CDR3 contains 14 residues. V was cut by 6 bases and J by 2 bases, with 13 bases left in between. CDR1 is SNHLY and CDR2 is FYNNEI in the germline V gene. CDR3 sequence: CASSALQRQETQYF. CDR3 coding DNA: TGTGCCAGCAGCGCTCTGCAAAGACAAGAGACCCAGTACTTC.

This clone was seen once. V and J are TRBV2 and TRBJ2-7; 10 bases are a match to TRBD2. V trimming: 4 bases; J trimming: 7 bases; junction bases outside the gene matches: 7. Germline values: CDR1 SNHLY, CDR2 FYNNEI. There are 14 residues in the CDR3. The CDR3 DNA reads as TGTGCCAGCAGTGGGCTAGCGGGGGCGGGGGAGCAGTACTTC. It is translated as CASSGLAGAGEQYF.

This clone was detected once. This sequence joins TRBV2 and TRBJ1-4, with D tentatively TRBD1 (5 bases). The CDR3 sequence is 15 residues long. Germline loops: CDR1 SNHLY, CDR2 FYNNEI. Trimming pared 1 base from V and 3 bases from J, leaving 9 bases between. CDR3 bases: TGTGCCAGCAGTGAAGGCGGGGCAGCTAATGAAAAACTGTTTTTT. Translating gives CASSEGGAANEKLFF.